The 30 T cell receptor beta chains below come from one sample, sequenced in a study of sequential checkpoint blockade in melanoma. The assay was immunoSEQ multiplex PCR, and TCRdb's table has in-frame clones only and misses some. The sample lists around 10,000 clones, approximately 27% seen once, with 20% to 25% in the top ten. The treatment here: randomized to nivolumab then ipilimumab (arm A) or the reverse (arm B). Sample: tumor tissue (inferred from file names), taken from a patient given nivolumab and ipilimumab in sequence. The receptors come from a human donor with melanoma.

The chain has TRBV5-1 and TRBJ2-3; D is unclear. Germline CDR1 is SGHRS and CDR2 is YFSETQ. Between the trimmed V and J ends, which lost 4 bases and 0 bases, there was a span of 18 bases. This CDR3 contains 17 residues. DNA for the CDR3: TGCGCCAGCAGCACTCTCGGCTGGGTCTCAAGCACAGATACGCAGTATTTT. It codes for CASSTLGWVSSTDTQYF.

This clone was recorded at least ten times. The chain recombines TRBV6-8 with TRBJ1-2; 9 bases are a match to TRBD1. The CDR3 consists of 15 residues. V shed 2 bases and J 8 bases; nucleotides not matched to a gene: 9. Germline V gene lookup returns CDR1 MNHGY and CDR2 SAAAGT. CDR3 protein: CASSYQPGTGLGYTF. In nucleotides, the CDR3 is TGTGCCAGCAGTTACCAACCCGGGACAGGGTTAGGCTACACCTTC.

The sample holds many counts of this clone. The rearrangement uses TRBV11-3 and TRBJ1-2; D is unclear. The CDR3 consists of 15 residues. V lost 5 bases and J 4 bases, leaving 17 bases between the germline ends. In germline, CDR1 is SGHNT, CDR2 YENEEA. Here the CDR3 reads CASSEAVGRSYGYTF. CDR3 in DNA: TGTGCCAGCAGCGAGGCCGTCGGGAGGAGCTATGGCTACACCTTC.

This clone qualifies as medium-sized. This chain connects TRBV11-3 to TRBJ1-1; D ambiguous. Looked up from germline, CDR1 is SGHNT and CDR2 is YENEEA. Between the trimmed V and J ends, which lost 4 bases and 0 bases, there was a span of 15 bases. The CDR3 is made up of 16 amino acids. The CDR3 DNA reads TGTGCCAGCAGCTCGGGGATAGGAGGAATGAACACTGAAGCTTTCTTT. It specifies CASSSGIGGMNTEAFF.

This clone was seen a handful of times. The CDR3 is CASSSNRGETEAFF. The CDR3 coding sequence is TGTGCCAGCAGTTCGAACAGGGGTGAAACTGAAGCTTTCTTT. The rearrangement links TRBV6-8 to TRBJ1-1; 7 nucleotides line up with TRBD1. This CDR3 contains 14 residues. CDR1 MNHGY and CDR2 SAAAGT come from the germline V gene. J lost 5 bases, V lost 4 bases, and 7 bases had no gene match.

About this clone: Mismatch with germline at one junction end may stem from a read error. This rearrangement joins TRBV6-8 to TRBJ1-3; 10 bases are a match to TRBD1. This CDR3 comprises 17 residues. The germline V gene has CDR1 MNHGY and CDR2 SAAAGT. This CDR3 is CAISARGQGTSGNTIYF. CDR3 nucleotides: TGTGCCATCAGTGCGCGGGGACAGGGGACCTCTGGAAACACCATATATTTT.

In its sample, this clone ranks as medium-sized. This CDR3 is CASREGLENTEAFF. The CDR3, as DNA: TGTGCCAGCAGGGAGGGGTTGGAGAACACTGAAGCTTTCTTT. V and J are TRBV11-3 and TRBJ1-1, with D perhaps TRBD1 (5 bases). Trimming removed 6 bases from V and 1 base from J, with 12 bases in between. Germline CDR1 reads SGHNT; CDR2 reads YENEEA. This CDR3 comprises 14 residues.

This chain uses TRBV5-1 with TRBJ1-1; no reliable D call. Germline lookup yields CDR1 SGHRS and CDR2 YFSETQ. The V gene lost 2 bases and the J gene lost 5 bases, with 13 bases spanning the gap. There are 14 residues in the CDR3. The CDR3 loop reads CASSFSPPGTEAFF. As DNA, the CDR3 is TGCGCCAGCAGCTTTTCCCCCCCGGGGACTGAAGCTTTCTTT.

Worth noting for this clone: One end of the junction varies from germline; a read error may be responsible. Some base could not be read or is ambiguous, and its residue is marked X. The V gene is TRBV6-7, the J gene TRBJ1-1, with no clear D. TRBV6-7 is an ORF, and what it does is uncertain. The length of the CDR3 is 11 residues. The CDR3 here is CASSELVEXFF. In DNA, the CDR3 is TGTGCCAGCAGCGAATTGGTAGAAGYTTTCTTT.

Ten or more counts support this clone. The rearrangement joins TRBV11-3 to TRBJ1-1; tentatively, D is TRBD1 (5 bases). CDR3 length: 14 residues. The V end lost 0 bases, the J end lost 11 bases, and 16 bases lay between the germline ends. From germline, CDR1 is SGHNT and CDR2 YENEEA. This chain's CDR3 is CASSLDPGEKKAFF. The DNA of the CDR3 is TGTGCCAGCAGCTTAGATCCGGGGGAAAAGAAGGCTTTCTTT.

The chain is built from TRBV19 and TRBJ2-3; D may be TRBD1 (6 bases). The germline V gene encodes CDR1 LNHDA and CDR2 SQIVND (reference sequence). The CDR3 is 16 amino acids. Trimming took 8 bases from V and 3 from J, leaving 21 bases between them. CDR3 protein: CASGPWSGAATDTQYF. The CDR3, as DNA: TGTGCCAGTGGACCGTGGTCAGGGGCAGCGACAGATACGCAGTATTTT. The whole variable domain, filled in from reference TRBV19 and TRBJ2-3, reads DGGITQSPKYLFRKEGQNVTLSCEQNLNHDAMYWYRQDPGQGLRLIYYSQIVNDFQKGDIAEGYSVSREKKESFPLTVTSAQKNPTAFYLCASGPWSGAATDTQYFGPGTRLTVL.

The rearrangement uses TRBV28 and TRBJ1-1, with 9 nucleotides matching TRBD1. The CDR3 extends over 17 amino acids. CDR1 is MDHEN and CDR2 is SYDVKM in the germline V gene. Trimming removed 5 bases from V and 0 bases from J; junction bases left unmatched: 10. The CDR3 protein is CASSPSGTGLMNTEAFF. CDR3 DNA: TGTGCCAGCAGTCCCTCCGGGACAGGGCTCATGAACACTGAAGCTTTCTTT.

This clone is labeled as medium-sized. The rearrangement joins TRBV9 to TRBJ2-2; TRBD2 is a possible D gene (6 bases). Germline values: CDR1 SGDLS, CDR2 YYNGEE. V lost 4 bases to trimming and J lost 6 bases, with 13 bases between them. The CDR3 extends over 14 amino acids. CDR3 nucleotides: TGTGCCAGCAGCCCTCGCCCGGGGGCCGGGGAGCTGTTTTTT. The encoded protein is CASSPRPGAGELFF.

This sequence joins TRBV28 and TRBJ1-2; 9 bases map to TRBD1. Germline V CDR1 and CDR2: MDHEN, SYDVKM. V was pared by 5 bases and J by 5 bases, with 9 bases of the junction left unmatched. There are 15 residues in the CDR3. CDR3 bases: TGTGCCAGCAGTCTAGCCGACAGGGGGGGATATGGCTACACCTTC. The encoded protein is CASSLADRGGYGYTF.

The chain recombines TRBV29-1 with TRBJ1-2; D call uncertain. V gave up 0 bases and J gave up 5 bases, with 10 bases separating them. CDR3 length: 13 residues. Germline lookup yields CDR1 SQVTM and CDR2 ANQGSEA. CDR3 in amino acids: CSVEEGGIYGYTF. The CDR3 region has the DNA TGCAGCGTTGAAGAGGGCGGGATATATGGCTACACCTTC.

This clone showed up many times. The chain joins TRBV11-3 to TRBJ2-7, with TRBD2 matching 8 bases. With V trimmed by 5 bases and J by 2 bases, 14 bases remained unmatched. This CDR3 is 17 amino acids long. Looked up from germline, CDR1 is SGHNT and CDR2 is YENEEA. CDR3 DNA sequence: TGTGCCAGCAGCCCCCCCCGGGGGCGGGGGGACCCCTACGAGCAGTACTTC. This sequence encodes CASSPPRGRGDPYEQYF.

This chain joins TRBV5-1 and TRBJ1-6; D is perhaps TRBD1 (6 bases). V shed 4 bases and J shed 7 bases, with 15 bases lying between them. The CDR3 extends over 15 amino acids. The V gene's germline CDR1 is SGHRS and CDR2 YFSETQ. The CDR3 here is CASSLSGAGNSPLHF. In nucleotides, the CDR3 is TGCGCCAGCAGCCTATCAGGGGCAGGGAATTCACCCCTCCACTTT.

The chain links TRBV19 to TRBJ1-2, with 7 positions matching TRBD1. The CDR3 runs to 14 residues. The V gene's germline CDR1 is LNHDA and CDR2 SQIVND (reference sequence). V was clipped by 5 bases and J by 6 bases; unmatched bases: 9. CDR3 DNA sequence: TGTGCCAGTAGTCACCAGGGGGGCCTTGATGGCTACACCTTC. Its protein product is CASSHQGGLDGYTF.

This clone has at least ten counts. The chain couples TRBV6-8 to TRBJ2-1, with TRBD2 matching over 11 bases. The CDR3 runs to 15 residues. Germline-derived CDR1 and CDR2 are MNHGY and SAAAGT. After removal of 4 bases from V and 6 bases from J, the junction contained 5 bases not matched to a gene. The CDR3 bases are TGTGCCAGCAGTTCGCGGACTAGCGGGCGCAATGAGCAGTTCTTC. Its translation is CASSSRTSGRNEQFF.

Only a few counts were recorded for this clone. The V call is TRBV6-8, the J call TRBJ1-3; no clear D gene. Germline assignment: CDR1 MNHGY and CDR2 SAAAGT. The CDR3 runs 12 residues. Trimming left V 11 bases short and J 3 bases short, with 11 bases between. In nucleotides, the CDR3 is TGTGCCTGCAAGGGTATTGGAAACACCATATATTTT. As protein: CACKGIGNTIYF.

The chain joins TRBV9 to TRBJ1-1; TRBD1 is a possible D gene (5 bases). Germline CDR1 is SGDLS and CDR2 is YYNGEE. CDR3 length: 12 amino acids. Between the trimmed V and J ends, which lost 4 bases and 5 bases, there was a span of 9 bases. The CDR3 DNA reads TGTGCCAGCAGCCCCCAGGGTACTGAAGCTTTCTTT. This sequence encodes CASSPQGTEAFF.

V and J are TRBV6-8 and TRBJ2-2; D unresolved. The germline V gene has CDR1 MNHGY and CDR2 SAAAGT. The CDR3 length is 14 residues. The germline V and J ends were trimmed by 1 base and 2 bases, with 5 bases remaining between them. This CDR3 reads CASSYLINTGELFF. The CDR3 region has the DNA TGTGCCAGCAGTTACTTGATCAACACCGGGGAGCTGTTTTTT.

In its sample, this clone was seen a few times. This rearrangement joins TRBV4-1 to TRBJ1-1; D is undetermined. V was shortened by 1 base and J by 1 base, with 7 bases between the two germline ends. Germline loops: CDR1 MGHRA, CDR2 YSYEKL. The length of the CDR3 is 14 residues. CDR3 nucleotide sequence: TGCGCCAGCAGCCAAGGTAAGACGAACACTGAAGCTTTCTTT. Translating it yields CASSQGKTNTEAFF.

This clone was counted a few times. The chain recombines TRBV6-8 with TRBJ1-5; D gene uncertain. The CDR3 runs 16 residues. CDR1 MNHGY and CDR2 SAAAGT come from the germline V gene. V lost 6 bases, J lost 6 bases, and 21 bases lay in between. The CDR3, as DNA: TGTGCCAGCAGCACCACACCGGCCCCAAATATTCAGCCCCAGCATTTT. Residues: CASSTTPAPNIQPQHF.

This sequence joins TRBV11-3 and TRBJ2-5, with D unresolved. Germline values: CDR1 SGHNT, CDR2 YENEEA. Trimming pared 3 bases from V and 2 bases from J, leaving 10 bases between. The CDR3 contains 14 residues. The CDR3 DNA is TGTGCCAGCAGCTTTAGGGTGGGGCAAGAGACCCAGTACTTC. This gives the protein CASSFRVGQETQYF.

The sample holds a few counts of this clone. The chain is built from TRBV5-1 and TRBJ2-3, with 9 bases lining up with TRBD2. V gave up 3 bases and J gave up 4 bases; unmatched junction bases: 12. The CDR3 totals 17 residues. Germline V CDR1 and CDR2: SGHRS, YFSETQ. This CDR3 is CASSSSLVAGGADTQYF. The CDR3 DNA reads TGCGCCAGCAGCTCATCTCTTGTGGCGGGGGGGGCAGATACGCAGTATTTT.

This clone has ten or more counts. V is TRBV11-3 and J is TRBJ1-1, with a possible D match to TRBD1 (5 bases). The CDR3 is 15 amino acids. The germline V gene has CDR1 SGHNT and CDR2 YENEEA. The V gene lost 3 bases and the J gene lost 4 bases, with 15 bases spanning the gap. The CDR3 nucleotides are TGTGCCAGCAGCTTTTCCCGGGACGTGGGCACTGAAGCTTTCTTT. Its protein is CASSFSRDVGTEAFF.

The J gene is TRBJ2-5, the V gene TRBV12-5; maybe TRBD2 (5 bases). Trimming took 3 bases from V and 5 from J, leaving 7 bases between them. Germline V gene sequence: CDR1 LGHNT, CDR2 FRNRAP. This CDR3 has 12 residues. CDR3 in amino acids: CASGLRGETQYF. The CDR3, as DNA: TGTGCTAGTGGTTTACGGGGTGAGACCCAGTACTTC.

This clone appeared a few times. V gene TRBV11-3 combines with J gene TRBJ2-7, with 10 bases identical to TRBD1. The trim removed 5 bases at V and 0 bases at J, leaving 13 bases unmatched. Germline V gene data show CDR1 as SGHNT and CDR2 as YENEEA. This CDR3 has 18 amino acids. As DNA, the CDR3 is TGTGCCAGCAGCCCTTCGGACAGGGGGGGTAGCAGCTCCTACGAGCAGTACGTC. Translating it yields CASSPSDRGGSSSYEQYV.

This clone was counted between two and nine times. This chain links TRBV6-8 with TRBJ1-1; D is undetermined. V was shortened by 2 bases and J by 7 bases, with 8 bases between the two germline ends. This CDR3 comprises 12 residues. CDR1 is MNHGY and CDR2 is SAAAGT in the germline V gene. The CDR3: CASSYGEIEAFF. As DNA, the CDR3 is TGTGCCAGCAGTTACGGGGAGATTGAAGCTTTCTTT.